This T cell receptor (beta chain) was found in a study of beta chain features in type 1 diabetes. Based on CD45RO/CCR7/CD25/CD127/CD95/CD27, CD4+ regulatory, stem cell-like memory, naive and central memory cells were sorted. Sort purity for all populations was recorded as exceeding 98%. Study-wide results and limits: In all four CD4+ subsets, TCRB CDR3 length was significantly, moderately reduced in type 1 diabetes. These data did not resolve whether HLA type affects TCRB rearrangement.

Expressed TCRB transcripts were sequenced because the isolated RNA had all been reverse transcribed beforehand. Method: immunoSEQ multiplex PCR; TCRdb's copy keeps in-frame clones and lacks some. The repertoire holds 600,000 to 700,000 clones, with 12% as singletons. The CDR3 sequence is 13 residues long. Trimming pared 2 bases from V and 3 bases from J, leaving 5 bases between. CDR1 and CDR2 (germline): LNHDA, SQIVND (reference sequence). As concerns this clone: The antigen is unknown.

Sequencing used naive CD4+ T cells from blood. The sequence was collected from a man aged 25 to 40 with type 1 diabetes. The V and J genes are TRBV19 and TRBJ2-1; the D is unclear. For the CDR3, the DNA is TGTGCCAGTAGTATAAACAACTACAATGAGCAGTTCTTC. Amino acids: CASSINNYNEQFF.